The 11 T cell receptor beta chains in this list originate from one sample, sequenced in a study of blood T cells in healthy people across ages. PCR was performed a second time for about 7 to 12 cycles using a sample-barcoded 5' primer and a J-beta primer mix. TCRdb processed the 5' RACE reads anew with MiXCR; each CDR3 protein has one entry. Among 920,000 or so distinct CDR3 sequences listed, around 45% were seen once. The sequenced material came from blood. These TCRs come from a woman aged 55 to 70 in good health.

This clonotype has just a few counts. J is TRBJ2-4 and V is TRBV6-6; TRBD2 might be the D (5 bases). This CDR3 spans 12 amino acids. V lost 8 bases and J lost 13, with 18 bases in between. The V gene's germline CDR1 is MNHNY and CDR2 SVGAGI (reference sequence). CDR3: CASVEDSFEQYF. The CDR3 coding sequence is TGTGCCAGCGTTGAGGACTCCTTCGAACAGTACTTC.

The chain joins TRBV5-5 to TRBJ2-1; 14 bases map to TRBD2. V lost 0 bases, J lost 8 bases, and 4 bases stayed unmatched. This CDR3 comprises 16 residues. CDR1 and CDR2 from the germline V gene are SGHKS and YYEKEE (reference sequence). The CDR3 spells CASSLEGTSGSDEQFF. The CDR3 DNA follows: TGTGCCAGCAGCTTGGAGGGGACTAGCGGGAGTGATGAGCAGTTCTTC.

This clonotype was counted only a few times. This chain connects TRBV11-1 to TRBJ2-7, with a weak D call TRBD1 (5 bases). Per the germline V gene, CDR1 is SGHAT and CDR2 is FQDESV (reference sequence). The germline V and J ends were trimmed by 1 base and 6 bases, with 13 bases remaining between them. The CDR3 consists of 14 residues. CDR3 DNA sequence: TGTGCCAGCAGCTTAGAACTTGGGGCAGCCGAGCAGTACTTC. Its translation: CASSLELGAAEQYF.

The CDR3 sequence is CASSWASQNIQYF. The CDR3 DNA reads as TGTGCCAGCAGTTGGGCTAGCCAAAACATTCAGTACTTC. The chain recombines TRBV28 with TRBJ2-4; tentatively, D is TRBD2 (5 bases). From germline, CDR1 is MDHEN and CDR2 SYDVKM. This CDR3 is 13 amino acids long. The V end was cut by 4 bases, the J end by 5 bases, with 9 bases between.

The CDR3 here is CASSLYGTDFWGYTF. The CDR3 coding sequence is TGTGCCAGCAGTTTATATGGGACCGATTTCTGGGGCTACACCTTC. The chain employs TRBV27 and TRBJ1-2; D is perhaps TRBD1 (5 bases). The ends were cut back, 1 base at V and 8 bases at J, with 17 bases in the middle. CDR3 length: 15 residues. CDR1 MNHEY and CDR2 SMNVEV come from the germline V gene (reference sequence).

Here the CDR3 reads CASSSRQGGRETQYF. DNA of the CDR3: TGTGCCAGCAGCTCCAGACAGGGAGGCAGAGAGACCCAGTACTTC. The V and J genes are TRBV11-1 and TRBJ2-7, with D perhaps TRBD1 (7 bases). The J call is doubtful: the DNA matches TRBJ2-5 better. The CDR3 is 15 residues long. From germline, CDR1 is SGHAT and CDR2 FQDESV (reference sequence).

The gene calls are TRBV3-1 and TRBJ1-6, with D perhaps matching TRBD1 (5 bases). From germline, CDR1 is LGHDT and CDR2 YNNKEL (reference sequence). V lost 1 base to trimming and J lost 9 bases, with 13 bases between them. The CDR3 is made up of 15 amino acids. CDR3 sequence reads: CASSQGGGFSSPLHF. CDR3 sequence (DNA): TGTGCCAGCAGCCAAGGCGGGGGGTTTAGTTCACCCCTCCACTTT.

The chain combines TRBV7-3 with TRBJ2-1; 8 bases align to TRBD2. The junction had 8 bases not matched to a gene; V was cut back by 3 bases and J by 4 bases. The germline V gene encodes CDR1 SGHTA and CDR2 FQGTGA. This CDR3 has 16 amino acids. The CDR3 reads CASSFSGTSLYNEQFF. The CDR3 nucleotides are TGTGCCAGCAGCTTCTCCGGGACTAGTTTGTACAATGAGCAGTTCTTC.

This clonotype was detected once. CDR3 nucleotides: TGCAGTGCTAGAGGAGGGACAGGGGGCACTGAAGCTTTCTTT. It encodes CSARGGTGGTEAFF. The genes are TRBV20-1 and TRBJ1-1; TRBD1 matches at 11 bases. The ends lost 1 base at V and 4 bases at J; junction bases unmatched: 2. The CDR3 is 14 amino acids. Germline loops: CDR1 DFQATT, CDR2 SNEGSKA (reference sequence).

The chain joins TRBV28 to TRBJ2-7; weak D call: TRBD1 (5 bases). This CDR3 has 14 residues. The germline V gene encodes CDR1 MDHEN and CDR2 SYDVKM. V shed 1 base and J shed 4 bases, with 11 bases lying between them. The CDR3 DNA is TGTGCCAGCAGTTTATTACAGGACAATTACGAGCAGTACTTC. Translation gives CASSLLQDNYEQYF.

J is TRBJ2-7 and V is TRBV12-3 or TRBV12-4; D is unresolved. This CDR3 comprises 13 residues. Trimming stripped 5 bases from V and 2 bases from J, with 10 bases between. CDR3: CASSLRHPYEQYF. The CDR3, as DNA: TGTGCCAGCAGTCTCCGACACCCCTACGAGCAGTACTTC.